The clone carrying this T cell receptor (beta chain) was detected once. TCR beta chains were sequenced at survey level with immunoSEQ. Measured with immunoSEQ multiplex PCR; TCRdb has only the in-frame clones, and not every one. The sample holds around 49,000 clones, more than 85% seen once. There are 15 residues in the CDR3. Looked up from germline, CDR1 is MDHEN and CDR2 is SYDVKM. With 6 bases removed from V and 2 bases from J, the gap between germline ends came to 17 bases. This receptor was identified in a man aged 40-49 years with rheumatoid arthritis. This rearrangement joins TRBV28 to TRBJ2-7; D is perhaps TRBD1 or TRBD2 (6 bases each). Sequenced sample: PBMCs. CDR3 sequence (DNA): TGTGCCAGCAGAGCACAGGGTGGAGGGGCCTACGAGCAGTACTTC. The encoded protein is CASRAQGGGAYEQYF.